These 32 T cell receptor beta chains were sequenced from one sample in a study of patients and donors after allogeneic stem cell transplantation (TCRdb year 2020). To prepare the library, RT-PCR was applied. Sequencing was carried out with a NextSeq 550. TCRdb applied fastp at Q25 and MiXCR to the public reads, then kept only in-frame beta chains. Every entry covers one CDR3 protein and lists the most common genes and DNA from its rows. For this sample there are around 82,000 distinct CDR3 sequences; roughly 5.1% appear just once. Approximately 2.5% of the sample is held by the ten biggest clonotypes. Sequencing was done on a sample of blood, either unsorted or a sorted T cell fraction (not recorded which). The receptors come from a human donor who was either an allogeneic HSCT recipient or a stem cell or donor lymphocyte infusion donor (not recorded which). It is not recorded whose cells these are; they may come from a transplant donor.

This clonotype was observed many times. The V and J genes are TRBV11-2 and TRBJ2-5; D is possibly TRBD2 (6 bases). Per germline, CDR1 SGHAT and CDR2 FQNNGV. The CDR3 covers 12 residues. The V end lost 10 bases, the J end lost 5 bases, and 14 bases lay between the germline ends. The CDR3 spells CATGESGETQYF. Written as DNA, the CDR3 is TGTGCCACCGGCGAGAGCGGGGAGACCCAGTACTTC.

At least ten counts were recorded for this clonotype. This chain links TRBV14 with TRBJ1-2; TRBD1 matches at 7 bases. CDR1 is SGHDN, CDR2 FVKESK, per germline. With 5 bases clipped from V and 4 bases from J, the junction kept 13 bases outside the gene matches. This CDR3 has 16 amino acids. The CDR3 DNA reads as TGTGCCAGCAGCTACGGGAGGGGGCTTCTAGGCTATGGCTACACCTTC. Protein sequence: CASSYGRGLLGYGYTF. Looking up the rest from reference TRBV14 and TRBJ1-2 gives the full variable domain: EAGVTQFPSHSVIEKGQTVTLRCDPISGHDNLYWYRRVMGKEIKFLLHFVKESKQDESGMPNNRFLAERTGGTYSTLKVQPAELEDSGVYFCASSYGRGLLGYGYTFGSGTRLTVV.

The chain employs TRBV20-1 and TRBJ2-1, with TRBD2 as a possible D gene (6 bases). The CDR3 totals 16 residues. V was pared by 3 bases and J by 9 bases, with 24 bases between. CDR1 is DFQATT, CDR2 SNEGSKA, per germline (reference sequence). The CDR3 DNA sequence: TGCAGTGCTAGTATTATTTATAGCGGACCTGCGGGTGAGCAGTTCTTC. Translation: CSASIIYSGPAGEQFF.

This clonotype was seen at least ten times. The chain uses TRBV11-3 and TRBJ2-7; D is perhaps TRBD1 or TRBD2 (5 bases each). The CDR3 runs 15 residues. The V gene lost 1 base and the J gene lost 1 base, with 11 bases spanning the gap. CDR1 SGHNT and CDR2 YENEEA come from the germline V gene. As DNA, the CDR3 is TGTGCCAGCAGCTTAGGAAGGGACGGGTCCTACGAGCAGTACTTC. This translates into CASSLGRDGSYEQYF.

This clonotype was seen repeatedly, ten times or more. The J gene is TRBJ2-2, the V gene TRBV25-1, with 8 bases identical to TRBD1. CDR1 and CDR2 (germline): MGHDK, SYGVNS. V lost 6 bases, J lost 3 bases, and 6 bases stayed unmatched. The CDR3 has 15 residues. The CDR3 sequence: CASSTGGFDTGELFF. CDR3 nucleotides: TGTGCCAGCAGCACAGGGGGATTCGACACCGGGGAGCTGTTTTTT.

This clonotype was seen ten or more times. The chain has TRBV13 and TRBJ2-3, with 7 bases identical to TRBD1. V was clipped by 1 base and J by 3 bases; unmatched bases: 4. Germline CDR1 and CDR2: PRHDT and FYEKMQ (reference sequence). The CDR3 totals 15 residues. The CDR3 DNA is TGTGCCAGCAGCTTAGACAACAGGGGAACAGATACGCAGTATTTT. This sequence encodes CASSLDNRGTDTQYF.

About this clonotype: A much larger clone lies one base from this, so it may be a read error. The chain employs TRBV19 and TRBJ2-3, with unresolved D. V dropped 9 bases and J dropped 11 bases, with 12 bases sitting between them. CDR1 and CDR2 from the germline V gene are LNHDA and SQIVND (reference sequence). This CDR3 has 10 amino acids. The CDR3, as DNA: TGTGCCAGCCAACCCAGAGGGCAGTATTTT. Translation: CASQPRGQYF.

Judged by abundance, this clonotype is medium-sized. The chain employs TRBV27 and TRBJ2-5; 9 bases are a match to TRBD2. The V gene end was trimmed by 3 bases and the J gene end by 5 bases; junction bases not matched to a gene: 10. The CDR3 spans 16 residues. From germline, CDR1 is MNHEY and CDR2 SMNVEV (reference sequence). CDR3 protein: CASSLTSGASWETQYF. In DNA, the CDR3 is TGTGCCAGCAGTTTGACTAGCGGAGCGTCCTGGGAGACCCAGTACTTC.

This clonotype appeared many times. The gene calls are TRBV5-1 and TRBJ2-3; 11 bases line up with TRBD2. This CDR3 has 15 residues. CDR1 and CDR2 (germline): SGHRS, YFSETQ. V lost 6 bases to trimming and J lost 3 bases; unmatched junction nucleotides: 6. CDR3 in DNA: TGCGCCAGCAATATAGCGGGGGGGCCAACAGATACGCAGTATTTT. It codes for CASNIAGGPTDTQYF.

This clonotype was counted at least ten times. The chain carries TRBV7-9 and TRBJ2-5, with TRBD2 as a possible D gene (6 bases). Germline-derived CDR1 and CDR2 are SEHNR and FQNEAQ (reference sequence). The CDR3 runs to 15 residues. Trimming removed 3 bases from V and 3 bases from J, with 14 bases in between. The CDR3 bases are TGTGCCAGCAGCTTCGAGGGGACTGGGAAAGAGACCCAGTACTTC. Protein product: CASSFEGTGKETQYF. Looking up the rest from reference TRBV7-9 and TRBJ2-5 gives the full variable domain: DTGVSQNPRHKITKRGQNVTFRCDPISEHNRLYWYRQTLGQGPEFLTYFQNEAQLEKSRLLSDRFSAERPKGSFSTLEIQRTEQGDSAMYLCASSFEGTGKETQYFGPGTRLLVL.

This clonotype showed up just a few times. V gene TRBV15 combines with J gene TRBJ1-2; D ambiguous. The CDR3 has 13 residues. Per germline, CDR1 LNHNV and CDR2 YYDKDF (reference sequence). V was clipped by 5 bases and J by 2 bases, with 9 bases between them. The CDR3 reads CATSDGLNYGYTF. The CDR3 DNA reads as TGTGCCACCAGCGACGGGCTAAACTATGGCTACACCTTC.

This clonotype was counted ten times or more. V usage is TRBV19 and J usage is TRBJ1-5; no definite D call. V lost 0 bases to trimming and J lost 0 bases, with 9 bases between them. Germline V gives CDR1 LNHDA, CDR2 SQIVND (reference sequence). This CDR3 has 16 amino acids. Written as DNA, the CDR3 is TGTGCCAGTAGTATAGATATAAGGGTTAGCAATCAGCCCCAGCATTTT. As protein: CASSIDIRVSNQPQHF.

Ten or more counts support this clonotype. The V and J genes are TRBV5-6 and TRBJ1-2, with 11 nucleotides matching TRBD1. CDR3 length equals 17 residues. Germline lookup yields CDR1 SGHDT and CDR2 YYEEEE. V shed 1 base and J 4 bases; nucleotides not matched to a gene: 9. This CDR3 reads CASSLQKDRGRFYGYTF. As DNA, the CDR3 is TGTGCCAGCAGCTTGCAAAAGGACAGGGGGCGTTTCTATGGCTACACCTTC.

This clonotype was observed many times. This chain links TRBV18 with TRBJ1-3; D remains ambiguous. V lost 2 bases, J lost 0 bases, and 8 bases lay in between. This CDR3 contains 15 residues. Germline V gene lookup returns CDR1 KGHSH and CDR2 LQKENI. The CDR3 spells CASSPGGSSGNTIYF. The CDR3 DNA follows: TGTGCCAGCTCACCAGGAGGGAGCTCTGGAAACACCATATATTTT.

The chain couples TRBV28 to TRBJ1-3; D unresolved. Trimming took off 6 bases at V and 4 bases at J, with 7 bases between the two ends. Germline CDR1 reads MDHEN; CDR2 reads SYDVKM. This CDR3 contains 12 residues. The CDR3 sequence is CASRPPGNTIYF. As DNA, the CDR3 is TGTGCCAGCAGACCCCCCGGAAACACCATATATTTT.

This clonotype was counted many times. This rearrangement joins TRBV10-3 to TRBJ2-7; D is undetermined. This CDR3 region has 14 residues. CDR1 and CDR2 (germline): ENHRY, SYGVKD. Trimming cost V 6 bases and J 2 bases, with 14 bases left between them. For the CDR3, the DNA is TGTGCCATCAGCGGGCCCGTGGGGACCTACGAGCAGTACTTC. Amino acid sequence: CAISGPVGTYEQYF.

This clonotype occurred many times. The chain is built from TRBV19 and TRBJ1-5; 8 bases fit TRBD1. CDR3 length equals 19 residues. Germline CDR1 LNHDA, CDR2 SQIVND (reference sequence). The V and J ends lost 5 bases and 4 bases, in that order; junction bases with no gene match: 19. CDR3 residues: CASSLTRRRTGSGNQPQHF. CDR3 nucleotide sequence: TGTGCCAGTAGTCTAACTCGAAGAAGGACAGGGTCTGGGAATCAGCCCCAGCATTTT.

In this sample, this clonotype turned up many times. The chain carries TRBV4-2 and TRBJ2-1; 14 nucleotides match TRBD2. Germline CDR1 reads LGHNA; CDR2 reads YNFKEQ. The V segment lost 0 bases and the J segment 9 bases; nucleotides outside the gene matches: 7. There are 17 residues in the CDR3. In nucleotides, the CDR3 is TGTGCCAGCAGCCAAGACCCGGGACTAGCGGGAGACGCTGAGCAGTTCTTC. Translation: CASSQDPGLAGDAEQFF.

In its sample, this clonotype was seen many times. This rearrangement joins TRBV5-1 to TRBJ1-2; weak D call: TRBD1 (5 bases). Germline-derived CDR1 and CDR2 are SGHRS and YFSETQ. The CDR3 consists of 14 residues. V was shortened by 2 bases and J by 5 bases, with 13 bases between the two germline ends. The CDR3 here is CASSFGGVEYGYTF. In nucleotides, the CDR3 is TGCGCCAGCAGCTTCGGAGGGGTCGAATATGGCTACACCTTC.

Regarding this clonotype: This clone may be a read error of a much larger clone one base away. The V gene is TRBV12-3 or TRBV12-4, the J gene TRBJ1-3, with unresolved D. The CDR3 sequence is 16 residues long. V dropped 3 bases and J dropped 0 bases, with 12 bases sitting between them. DNA for the CDR3: TGTGCCAGCAGTTTTGGACTCCTGAGCTCTGGAAACACCATATATTTT. This sequence encodes CASSFGLLSSGNTIYF.

This chain joins TRBV7-2 and TRBJ2-1; D might be TRBD2 (5 bases). CDR3 length: 14 amino acids. The V end was cut by 4 bases, the J end by 7 bases, with 14 bases between. Germline CDR1 and CDR2: SGHTA and FQGNSA. Here the CDR3 DNA reads TGTGCCAGCAGCTCCGGACTTCCTGGGAATGAGCAGTTCTTC. Its protein product is CASSSGLPGNEQFF.

The chain carries TRBV20-1 and TRBJ1-1; no clear D. Per the germline V gene, CDR1 is DFQATT and CDR2 is SNEGSKA (reference sequence). The CDR3 covers 11 residues. Deletions cut 0 bases from V and 8 bases from J, with 7 bases between. For the CDR3, the DNA is TGCAGTGCTAGAGAACGGGAAGAAGCTTTCTTT. Translation gives CSAREREEAFF.

This clonotype was seen repeatedly, ten times or more. The rearrangement uses TRBV5-1 and TRBJ2-7, with 9 bases fitting TRBD1. Trimming at V came to 4 bases and at J to 7 bases, leaving 9 bases not matched to a gene. There are 14 residues in the CDR3. CDR1 and CDR2 from the germline V gene are SGHRS and YFSETQ. The CDR3 region has the DNA TGCGCCAGCAGCCGGGGACAGGGAGGTGGGGAGCAGTACTTC. Translated, it gives CASSRGQGGGEQYF.

At least ten counts were recorded for this clonotype. The CDR3 DNA sequence: TGTGCCATCAGTGGGGCCCGGGACCCCCAGGATGAGCAGTTCTTC. Translating it yields CAISGARDPQDEQFF. The chain links TRBV10-3 to TRBJ2-1, with D possibly being TRBD1 or TRBD2 (5 bases each). Germline V CDR1 and CDR2: ENHRY, SYGVKD. This CDR3 region has 15 residues. V dropped 4 bases and J dropped 8 bases, with 18 bases sitting between them.

This clonotype came up a few times. DNA for the CDR3: TGTGCCAGCAGGGGGGGAGGGGGCCTTGAGGAAAAACTGTTTTTT. Translating it yields CASRGGGGLEEKLFF. The V call is TRBV28, the J call TRBJ1-4; 7 positions agree with TRBD1. Per germline, CDR1 MDHEN and CDR2 SYDVKM. After removal of 6 bases from V and 8 bases from J, the junction contained 12 bases not matched to a gene. This CDR3 region has 15 residues. The full variable domain, its missing parts supplied by reference TRBV28 and TRBJ1-4, is DVKVTQSSRYLVKRTGEKVFLECVQDMDHENMFWYRQDPGLGLRLIYFSYDVKMKEKGDIPEGYSVSREKKERFSLILESASTNQTSMYLCASRGGGGLEEKLFFGSGTQLSVL.

This clonotype has only a few counts. The chain carries TRBV7-9 and TRBJ1-2; 8 bases are shared with TRBD1. Trimming cost V 1 base and J 3 bases; bases outside gene matches: 7. This CDR3 comprises 16 residues. Germline V gene lookup returns CDR1 SEHNR and CDR2 FQNEAQ (reference sequence). The DNA for the CDR3 is TGTGCCAGCAGCTTAGGGTGGGGACAGGCGGACTATGGCTACACCTTC. This encodes CASSLGWGQADYGYTF.

The sample holds a few counts of this clonotype. The CDR3 DNA reads as TGTGCCAGCACCCGGGGACGGGACTACGAGCAGTACTTC. It encodes CASTRGRDYEQYF. The V call is TRBV7-2, the J call TRBJ2-7, with D perhaps being TRBD1 or TRBD2 (5 bases each). The V gene's germline CDR1 is SGHTA and CDR2 FQGNSA. CDR3 length: 13 residues. Trimming stripped 7 bases from V and 3 bases from J, with 13 bases between.

This clonotype has only a few counts. The chain carries TRBV28 and TRBJ2-7; 9 bases map to TRBD1. The length of the CDR3 is 13 residues. The V segment lost 2 bases and the J segment 6 bases; nucleotides outside the gene matches: 2. Germline V gene sequence: CDR1 MDHEN, CDR2 SYDVKM. In DNA form, the CDR3 reads TGTGCCAGCAGTTTAACGGACAGGGGCGAGCAGTACTTC. Residues: CASSLTDRGEQYF.

The sample holds many counts of this clonotype. The J gene is TRBJ2-2, the V gene TRBV18; D unresolved. V was cut by 1 base and J by 5 bases, with 5 bases left in between. The CDR3 is 13 residues long. Germline V lookup: CDR1 KGHSH, CDR2 LQKENI. The CDR3 loop reads CASSPRPTGELFF. The CDR3 DNA reads as TGTGCCAGCTCACCACGACCGACCGGGGAGCTGTTTTTT.

This clonotype was seen ten or more times. The chain couples TRBV11-2 to TRBJ2-7; 10 bases agree with TRBD1. The CDR3 spans 18 residues. V shed 4 bases, J shed 2 bases, and the junction held 14 bases outside the gene matches. CDR1 and CDR2 (germline): SGHAT, FQNNGV. For the CDR3, the DNA is TGTGCCAGCAGCTCGTTAAACCGGGACAGGGGTTCCCCCTACGAGCAGTACTTC. It translates to CASSSLNRDRGSPYEQYF.

The sample holds a few counts of this clonotype. The rearrangement joins TRBV7-2 to TRBJ2-1; D may be TRBD2 (6 bases). Germline values: CDR1 SGHTA, CDR2 FQGNSA. V lost 5 bases to trimming and J lost 4 bases, with 15 bases between them. CDR3 length: 15 amino acids. CDR3 loop: CASSPRRGHYNEQFF. For the CDR3, the DNA is TGTGCCAGCAGCCCCCGGAGGGGCCATTACAATGAGCAGTTCTTC.

This clonotype was observed many times. This chain joins TRBV12-3 or TRBV12-4 and TRBJ1-4; no clear D gene. V shed 1 base and J shed 7 bases, with 10 bases lying between them. This CDR3 is built from 14 residues. CDR3 in amino acids: CASSLGGRGEKLFF. The CDR3 region has the DNA TGTGCCAGCAGTTTAGGGGGTCGTGGTGAAAAACTGTTTTTT.